This T cell receptor beta chain was obtained from a study of TIL therapy for anti-PD-1-resistant metastatic lung cancer. Time point described: pre-treatment sample, taken before nivolumab and TIL therapy. Sequencing used immunoSEQ v3. Sequencing was performed with immunoSEQ multiplex PCR; in TCRdb, only in-frame clones are kept and a portion is missing. Here the sample spans just under 60,000 clones, 55% to 70% being singletons. This clone was seen a few times. The CDR3 loop spans 14 amino acids. Germline V gene lookup returns CDR1 GTSNPN and CDR2 SVGIG (reference sequence). The V and J ends lost 4 bases and 6 bases respectively, with 18 bases between them.

The material was blood, obtained at baseline. The receptor's source is a person aged 25 to 80 with non-small cell lung cancer. The chain employs TRBV30 and TRBJ1-1; D possibly corresponds to TRBD1 (6 bases). The CDR3 DNA reads as TGTGCCTGGAATGGCGGAACAGGGAGGGCTGAAGCTTTCTTT. Encoded protein: CAWNGGTGRAEAFF.